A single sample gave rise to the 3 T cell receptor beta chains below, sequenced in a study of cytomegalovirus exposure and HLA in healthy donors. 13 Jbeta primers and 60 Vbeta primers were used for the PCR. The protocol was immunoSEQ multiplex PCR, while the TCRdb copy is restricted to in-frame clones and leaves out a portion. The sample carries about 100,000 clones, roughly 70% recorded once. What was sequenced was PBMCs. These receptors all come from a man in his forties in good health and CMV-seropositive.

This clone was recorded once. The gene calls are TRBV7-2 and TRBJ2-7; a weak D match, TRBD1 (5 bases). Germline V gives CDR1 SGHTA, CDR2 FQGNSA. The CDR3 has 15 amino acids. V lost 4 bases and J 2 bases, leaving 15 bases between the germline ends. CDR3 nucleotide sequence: TGTGCCAGCAGCTGGGTTACTCAGGGAACCTACGAGCAGTACTTC. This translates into CASSWVTQGTYEQYF.

The CDR3 DNA reads TGTGCCAGCTCACCACTTAGGGGTGACACTGAAGCTTTCTTT. Its protein is CASSPLRGDTEAFF. J is TRBJ1-1 and V is TRBV18; D possibly corresponds to TRBD1 (5 bases). The CDR3 is made up of 14 amino acids. The germline V gene encodes CDR1 KGHSH and CDR2 LQKENI. V lost 1 base and J 3 bases, leaving 9 bases between the germline ends.

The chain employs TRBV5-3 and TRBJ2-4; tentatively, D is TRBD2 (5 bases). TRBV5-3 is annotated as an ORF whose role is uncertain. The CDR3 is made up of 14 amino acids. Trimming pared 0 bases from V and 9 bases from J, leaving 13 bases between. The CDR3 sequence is CARSLEVSRGIQYF. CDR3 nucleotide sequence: TGTGCCAGAAGCTTGGAAGTTAGTCGGGGCATTCAGTACTTC.